The table lists the clone carrying this T cell receptor beta chain with a count of one. What it binds is unknown. The CDR3 loop spans 14 amino acids. Trimming took 3 bases from V and 6 from J, leaving 15 bases between them. Germline CDR1 reads SGHRS; CDR2 reads YFSETQ. This table comes from immunoSEQ multiplex PCR, and its TCRdb copy is limited to in-frame clones, with some not included. The sample lists about 100,000 clones, under 95% occurring once. This sample is part of a study of OX40 agonist ivuxolimab in advanced cancers. Study overall: Males comprised 75% to 90% of the group, whose mean age was approximately 61 years (range 23 to 79). Three patients, one with hepatocellular carcinoma and two with cutaneous melanoma, responded partially.

Notes on the study in general: Clones of CD4+ and CD8+ blood T cells grew by week 6 at doses of 0.1 to 3.0 mg/kg.

The V call is TRBV5-1, the J call TRBJ1-2, with a weak D call TRBD1 (5 bases). The sequencing here drew on CD4+ or CD8+ T cells sorted from blood, taken in a trial of the OX40 agonist ivuxolimab. The sequence was collected from an adult with an advanced solid tumor such as melanoma, head and neck, liver or kidney cancer. Here the CDR3 reads CASSSPGVPNGYTF. CDR3 DNA: TGCGCCAGCAGCTCACCGGGGGTCCCCAATGGCTACACCTTC.